The 30 T cell receptor beta chains below come from one sample, sequenced in a study of cytomegalovirus exposure and HLA in healthy donors (dated by TCRdb to about 2017). The library was built by means of the immunoSEQ multiplex PCR assay. For the multiplex PCR, a mixture combining 60 forward primers for TCR Vbeta segments and 13 reverse primers for TCR Jbeta segments was used. TCRdb mirrors the immuneACCESS table, restricted to in-frame sequences. Some clones are absent from its copies; in checked studies, under half trace to an unresolved V gene, and the reason for the others is unknown. The sample table records 150,000 to 200,000 clones; about 80% of these occur just once. Clones ranked in the top ten supply about a tenth of the sample. What was sequenced was PBMCs. The receptors were gathered from a man between 18 and 35 years old in good health and CMV-seropositive.

This clone was recorded only once. The chain employs TRBV7-9 and TRBJ2-5, with D uncertain. V was trimmed by 7 bases and J by 2 bases, leaving 11 bases between them. CDR1 and CDR2 from the germline V gene are SEHNR and FQNEAQ (reference sequence). The CDR3 runs 13 residues. CDR3: CASTFYGQETQYF. The CDR3 DNA reads as TGTGCCAGCACCTTTTACGGGCAAGAGACCCAGTACTTC.

The sample holds a few counts of this clone. The rearrangement links TRBV6-1 to TRBJ2-7; 7 bases agree with TRBD2. CDR3 length equals 14 residues. Germline V gives CDR1 MNHNS, CDR2 SASEGT. V was pared by 5 bases and J by 0 bases, with 4 bases of the junction left unmatched. Written as DNA, the CDR3 is TGTGCCAGCAGTCCGGGAGGAACCTCCTACGAGCAGTACTTC. Translated, it gives CASSPGGTSYEQYF.

This clone was counted once. The CDR3 here is CASSQNRRSSPLHF. In nucleotides, the CDR3 is TGCGCCAGCAGCCAAAACAGGCGGAGCTCACCCCTCCACTTT. V and J are TRBV4-3 and TRBJ1-6; perhaps TRBD1 as D (5 bases). CDR1 LGHNA and CDR2 YSLEER come from the germline V gene. Between the trimmed V and J ends, which lost 2 bases and 10 bases, there was a span of 12 bases. The CDR3 contains 14 residues.

This chain connects TRBV2 to TRBJ2-1; perhaps TRBD1 as D (6 bases). Trimming removed 4 bases from V and 6 bases from J, with 10 bases in between. This CDR3 has 13 residues. Germline V lookup: CDR1 SNHLY, CDR2 FYNNEI. The CDR3 reads CASSGSGVNEQFF. The CDR3 nucleotides are TGTGCCAGCAGTGGTTCAGGGGTCAATGAGCAGTTCTTC.

The chain recombines TRBV11-2 with TRBJ1-2, with TRBD1 as a possible D gene (6 bases). Germline lookup yields CDR1 SGHAT and CDR2 FQNNGV. CDR3 length: 14 amino acids. V lost 2 bases, J lost 4 bases, and 11 bases lay in between. The CDR3 DNA reads TGTGCCAGCAGCTTATACAAGACAGGCTATGGCTACACCTTC. Residues: CASSLYKTGYGYTF.

V and J are TRBV28 and TRBJ1-1, with D unclear. CDR3 size: 14 residues. Between the trimmed V and J ends, which lost 4 bases and 1 base, there was a span of 10 bases. The germline V gene encodes CDR1 MDHEN and CDR2 SYDVKM. The CDR3 loop is CASSSLGENTEAFF. CDR3 coding DNA: TGTGCCAGCAGTTCCCTCGGGGAGAACACTGAAGCTTTCTTT. The full variable domain, with the rest looked up from reference TRBV28 and TRBJ1-1, is DVKVTQSSRYLVKRTGEKVFLECVQDMDHENMFWYRQDPGLGLRLIYFSYDVKMKEKGDIPEGYSVSREKKERFSLILESASTNQTSMYLCASSSLGENTEAFFGQGTRLTVV.

This chain joins TRBV15 and TRBJ2-3, with TRBD1 identical over 8 bases. J gave up 2 bases and V 3 bases, and 1 base lay outside the gene matches. This CDR3 is 14 amino acids long. Germline V lookup: CDR1 LNHNV, CDR2 YYDKDF (reference sequence). CDR3 protein: CATSRTGDTDTQYF. In nucleotides, the CDR3 is TGTGCCACCAGCAGGACAGGGGACACAGATACGCAGTATTTT.

The V call is TRBV6-1, the J call TRBJ2-2; D gene ambiguous. The germline gives CDR1 MNHNS, CDR2 SASEGT. This CDR3 has 11 residues. V was pared by 5 bases and J by 5 bases, with 3 bases between. CDR3 sequence reads: CASSLTGELFF. CDR3 nucleotide sequence: TGTGCCAGCAGTCTGACCGGGGAGCTGTTTTTT.

This clone was seen a few times. The rearrangement uses TRBV19 and TRBJ2-7, with 8 positions matching TRBD2. V lost 5 bases to trimming and J lost 5 bases; unmatched junction nucleotides: 14. This CDR3 is 16 amino acids long. Germline CDR1 reads LNHDA; CDR2 reads SQIVND (reference sequence). The CDR3 spells CASSPRGTSGLNEQYF. The CDR3, as DNA: TGTGCCAGTAGTCCCCGGGGGACTAGTGGGCTCAACGAGCAGTACTTC.

Comment on this clone: Because it lacks the conserved phenylalanine or tryptophan at the end, this CDR3 is likely a read error. This chain links TRBV28 with TRBJ1-6; 9 bases are shared with TRBD1. Germline V CDR1 and CDR2: MDHEN, SYDVKM. Losses at the gene ends were 3 bases for V and 14 bases for J; bases not matched to a gene: 14. This CDR3 has 16 amino acids. The CDR3 DNA sequence: TGTGCCAGCAGTTTTTTGTTGGGACAGGGCGTCTCAGCCCTCCACCTT. It specifies CASSFLLGQGVSALHL.

The rearrangement links TRBV5-6 to TRBJ1-4, with TRBD1 identical over 7 bases. This CDR3 region has 14 residues. Trimming at V came to 3 bases and at J to 6 bases, leaving 5 bases not matched to a gene. CDR1 is SGHDT and CDR2 is YYEEEE in the germline V gene. The CDR3, as DNA: TGTGCCAGCAGCTATGGACAGGTGGATGAAAAACTGTTTTTT. Protein sequence: CASSYGQVDEKLFF.

This clone was detected a few times. V is TRBV10-3 and J is TRBJ1-3, with D possibly being TRBD1 (6 bases). CDR1 and CDR2 (germline): ENHRY, SYGVKD. V lost 7 bases and J 4 bases, leaving 14 bases between the germline ends. This CDR3 spans 14 amino acids. The CDR3 sequence is CAITDGGPGNTIYF. DNA of the CDR3: TGTGCCATCACCGACGGGGGGCCGGGAAACACCATATATTTT.

The V call is TRBV4-2, the J call TRBJ2-7; weak D call: TRBD2 (6 bases). In germline, CDR1 is LGHNA, CDR2 YNFKEQ. The CDR3 is made up of 16 amino acids. With 5 bases removed from V and 2 bases from J, the gap between germline ends came to 19 bases. CDR3: CASSIQTSGRTYEQYF. CDR3 in DNA: TGTGCCAGCAGCATTCAGACTAGTGGGCGGACCTACGAGCAGTACTTC.

The chain uses TRBV6-6 and TRBJ1-1; no clear D gene. The CDR3 sequence is 14 residues long. Trimming shortened V by 6 bases and J by 0 bases, and 11 bases separated the two germline ends. Per germline, CDR1 MNHNY and CDR2 SVGAGI (reference sequence). Here the CDR3 reads CASSEMSMNTEAFF. The CDR3 DNA reads TGTGCCAGCAGCGAAATGAGTATGAACACTGAAGCTTTCTTT.

This chain links TRBV4-1 with TRBJ2-2; 7 bases are a match to TRBD1. The germline CDR1 and CDR2 sequences are MGHRA and YSYEKL. The V gene end was trimmed by 0 bases and the J gene end by 0 bases; junction bases not matched to a gene: 13. The CDR3 totals 20 residues. The CDR3 coding sequence is TGCGCCAGCAGCCAAGATGGGAACAATAGGGGGCTCGCGAACACCGGGGAGCTGTTTTTT. This encodes CASSQDGNNRGLANTGELFF.

This chain joins TRBV28 and TRBJ1-1, with no clear D. CDR3 length: 14 amino acids. The V gene lost 2 bases and the J gene lost 4 bases, with 11 bases spanning the gap. Germline CDR1 and CDR2: MDHEN and SYDVKM. The CDR3 sequence: CASSLLVGGTEAFF. The DNA of the CDR3 is TGTGCCAGCAGTTTACTCGTGGGAGGCACTGAAGCTTTCTTT.

This clone was detected only once. The rearrangement links TRBV9 to TRBJ2-3; 14 bases agree with TRBD2. The germline CDR1 and CDR2 sequences are SGDLS and YYNGEE. This CDR3 spans 17 amino acids. V trimming: 4 bases; J trimming: 3 bases; junction bases outside the gene matches: 7. The CDR3 sequence: CASSPGTSGSGTDTQYF. In DNA, the CDR3 is TGTGCCAGCAGCCCCGGGACTAGCGGGAGTGGGACAGATACGCAGTATTTT.

This clone was counted between two and nine times. The chain carries TRBV6-5 and TRBJ1-5; 8 positions match TRBD1. The germline V gene encodes CDR1 MNHEY and CDR2 SVGAGI. This CDR3 has 14 amino acids. With V trimmed by 6 bases and J by 5 bases, 6 bases remained unmatched. The CDR3 here is CASRSGTGDQPQHF. The CDR3 nucleotides are TGTGCCAGCAGGTCCGGGACAGGCGATCAGCCCCAGCATTTT.

The J gene is TRBJ2-7, the V gene TRBV27; 10 nucleotides align to TRBD2. CDR1 and CDR2 (germline): MNHEY, SMNVEV (reference sequence). V trimming: 3 bases; J trimming: 9 bases; junction bases outside the gene matches: 11. The length of the CDR3 is 15 residues. The chain's CDR3 is CASSLSSGRSGVQYF. CDR3 in DNA: TGTGCCAGCAGTTTGTCTAGCGGGAGATCAGGGGTGCAGTACTTC.

This clone was found a few times. The chain couples TRBV5-1 to TRBJ2-7; D unclear. Trimming removed 0 bases from V and 0 bases from J, with 7 bases in between. This CDR3 spans 14 amino acids. Looked up from germline, CDR1 is SGHRS and CDR2 is YFSETQ. CDR3 in amino acids: CASSLGSSSYEQYF. The CDR3 nucleotides are TGCGCCAGCAGCTTGGGCTCCAGCTCCTACGAGCAGTACTTC.

The chain carries TRBV6-5 and TRBJ2-7, with 11 bases fitting TRBD1. V trimming: 6 bases; J trimming: 0 bases; junction bases outside the gene matches: 4. Per the germline V gene, CDR1 is MNHEY and CDR2 is SVGAGI. The CDR3 length is 15 residues. The CDR3 DNA reads as TGTGCCAGCAGCAATGGACAGGGGGCCTCCTACGAGCAGTACTTC. This translates into CASSNGQGASYEQYF.

In its sample, this clone was seen a few times. Other DNA sequences within the sample encode an identical CDR3. The chain links TRBV27 to TRBJ2-1, with D perhaps TRBD2 (6 bases). The CDR3 runs 14 residues. Between the trimmed V and J ends, which lost 8 bases and 1 base, there was a span of 12 bases. Germline loops: CDR1 MNHEY, CDR2 SMNVEV (reference sequence). Here the CDR3 DNA reads TGTGCCAGCTCACTCGGGGGTTCCTACAATGAGCAGTTCTTC. It specifies CASSLGGSYNEQFF.

This rearrangement joins TRBV6-1 to TRBJ1-5; D unresolved. V shed 6 bases and J shed 0 bases, with 6 bases lying between them. The CDR3 spans 13 residues. Germline lookup yields CDR1 MNHNS and CDR2 SASEGT. The CDR3 nucleotides are TGTGCCAGCAGGGAATATAGCAATCAGCCCCAGCATTTT. Protein sequence: CASREYSNQPQHF.

V is TRBV5-4 and J is TRBJ2-5; D gene unclear. Trimming left V 5 bases short and J 2 bases short, with 10 bases between. Germline CDR1 and CDR2: SGHNT and YYREEE (reference sequence). This CDR3 spans 13 amino acids. The CDR3 is CASSYLNQETQYF. The CDR3 DNA reads TGTGCCAGCAGTTACCTAAATCAAGAGACCCAGTACTTC.

V and J are TRBV27 and TRBJ2-2; D possibly corresponds to TRBD1 (6 bases). The germline V gene has CDR1 MNHEY and CDR2 SMNVEV (reference sequence). Trimming removed 10 bases from V and 2 bases from J, with 20 bases in between. The CDR3 spans 16 residues. In DNA, the CDR3 is TGTGCCACCCAGCCCCTTACAGGGATTAACACCGGGGAGCTGTTTTTT. Translating it yields CATQPLTGINTGELFF.

The chain carries TRBV5-1 and TRBJ2-5; weak D call: TRBD1 (6 bases). V was cut by 4 bases and J by 1 base, with 8 bases left in between. The CDR3 totals 13 residues. Germline CDR1 is SGHRS and CDR2 is YFSETQ. The CDR3 reads CASSEQGQETQYF. In DNA form, the CDR3 reads TGCGCCAGCAGCGAACAGGGCCAAGAGACCCAGTACTTC.

This sequence joins TRBV6-5 and TRBJ2-1; D perhaps matches TRBD1 (6 bases). V was trimmed by 5 bases and J by 0 bases, leaving 11 bases between them. Germline V gives CDR1 MNHEY, CDR2 SVGAGI. The CDR3 runs to 15 residues. The CDR3 sequence: CASSRTGSSYNEQFF. CDR3 sequence (DNA): TGTGCCAGCAGTCGCACAGGGAGCTCCTACAATGAGCAGTTCTTC.

This clone was observed a few times. The chain has TRBV2 and TRBJ2-1; a weak D match, TRBD1 (5 bases). V gave up 2 bases and J gave up 4 bases, with 15 bases separating them. Germline-derived CDR1 and CDR2 are SNHLY and FYNNEI. The CDR3 has 16 residues. The CDR3 loop is CASSEFGVGRYNEQFF. In nucleotides, the CDR3 is TGTGCCAGCAGTGAATTTGGAGTGGGGCGTTACAATGAGCAGTTCTTC.

The V gene is TRBV6-5, the J gene TRBJ1-1, with 7 bases lining up with TRBD1. Germline-derived CDR1 and CDR2 are MNHEY and SVGAGI. V lost 0 bases and J lost 1; bases outside the gene matches: 2. The CDR3 loop spans 15 amino acids. For the CDR3, the DNA is TGTGCCAGCAGTTACTCCTGGACAGGGAACACTGAAGCTTTCTTT. Residues: CASSYSWTGNTEAFF.

The chain uses TRBV10-3 and TRBJ2-1; 11 positions agree with TRBD1. The CDR3 contains 14 residues. From germline, CDR1 is ENHRY and CDR2 SYGVKD. V shed 7 bases and J 3 bases; nucleotides not matched to a gene: 2. The CDR3 bases are TGTGCCATCACGGACAGGGGGCGCTACAATGAGCAGTTCTTC. Translated, it gives CAITDRGRYNEQFF.